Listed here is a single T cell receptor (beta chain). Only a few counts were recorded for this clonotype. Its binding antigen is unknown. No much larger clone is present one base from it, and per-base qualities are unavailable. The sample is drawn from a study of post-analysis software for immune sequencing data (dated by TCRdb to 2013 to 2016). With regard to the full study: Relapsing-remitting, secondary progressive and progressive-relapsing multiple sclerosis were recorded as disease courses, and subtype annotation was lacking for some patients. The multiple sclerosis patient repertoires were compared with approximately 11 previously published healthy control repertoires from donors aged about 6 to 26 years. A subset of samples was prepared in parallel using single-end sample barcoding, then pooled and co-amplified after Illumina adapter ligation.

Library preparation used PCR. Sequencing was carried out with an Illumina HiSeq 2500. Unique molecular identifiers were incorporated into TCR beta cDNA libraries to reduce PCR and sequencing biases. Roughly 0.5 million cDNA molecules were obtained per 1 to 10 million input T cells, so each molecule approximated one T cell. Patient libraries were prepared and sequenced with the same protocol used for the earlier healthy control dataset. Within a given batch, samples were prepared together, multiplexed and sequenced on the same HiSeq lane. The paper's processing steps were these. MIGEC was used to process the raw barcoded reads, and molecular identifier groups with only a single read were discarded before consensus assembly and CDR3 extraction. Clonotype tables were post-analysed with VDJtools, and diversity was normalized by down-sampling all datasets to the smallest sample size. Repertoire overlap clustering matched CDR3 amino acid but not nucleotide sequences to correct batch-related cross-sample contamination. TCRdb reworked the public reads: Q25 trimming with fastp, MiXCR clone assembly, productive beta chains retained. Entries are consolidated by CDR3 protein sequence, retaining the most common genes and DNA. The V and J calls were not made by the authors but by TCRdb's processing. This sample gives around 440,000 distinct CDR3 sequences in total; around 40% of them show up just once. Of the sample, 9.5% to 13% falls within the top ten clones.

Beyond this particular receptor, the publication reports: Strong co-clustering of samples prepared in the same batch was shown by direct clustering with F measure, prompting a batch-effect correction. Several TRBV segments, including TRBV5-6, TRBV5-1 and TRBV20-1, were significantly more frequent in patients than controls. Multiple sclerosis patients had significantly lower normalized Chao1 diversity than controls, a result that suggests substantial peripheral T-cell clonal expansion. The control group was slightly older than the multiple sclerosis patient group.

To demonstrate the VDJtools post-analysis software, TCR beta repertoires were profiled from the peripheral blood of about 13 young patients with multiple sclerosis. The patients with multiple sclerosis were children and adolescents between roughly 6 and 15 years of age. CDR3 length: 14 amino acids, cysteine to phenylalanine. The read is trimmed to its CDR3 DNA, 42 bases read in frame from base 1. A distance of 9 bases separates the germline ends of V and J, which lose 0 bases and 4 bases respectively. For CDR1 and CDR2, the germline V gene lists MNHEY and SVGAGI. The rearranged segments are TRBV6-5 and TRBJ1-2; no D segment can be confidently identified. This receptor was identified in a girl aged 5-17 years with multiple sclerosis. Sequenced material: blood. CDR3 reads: CASSYSYRTYGYTF. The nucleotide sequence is TGTGCCAGCAGTTACTCGTACAGAACCTATGGCTACACCTTC.